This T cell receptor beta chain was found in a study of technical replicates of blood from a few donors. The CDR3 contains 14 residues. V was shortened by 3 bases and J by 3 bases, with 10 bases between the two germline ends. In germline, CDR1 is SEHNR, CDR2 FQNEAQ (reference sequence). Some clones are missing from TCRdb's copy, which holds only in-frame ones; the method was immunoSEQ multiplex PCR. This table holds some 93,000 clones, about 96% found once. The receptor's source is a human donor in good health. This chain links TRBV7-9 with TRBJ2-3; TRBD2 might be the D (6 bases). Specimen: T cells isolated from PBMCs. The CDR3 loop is CASSLRGLTDTQYF. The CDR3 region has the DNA TGTGCCAGCAGCTTGCGGGGACTGACAGATACGCAGTATTTT.